The text below deals with one T cell receptor (beta chain). Its specificity is not known. This sample is drawn from a study of cytomegalovirus exposure and HLA in healthy donors. Regarding the study as a whole: When analyzed later, a missense DCLRE1C variant was found to be linked to TCR beta V- and J-gene trimming. There were several of the most significant clusters that appeared linked to common viral pathogens in a later analysis. According to an earlier analysis, most TCR beta V segments yielded productive rearrangements about 90% or about 30% of the time. The study flagged fewer than 200 TCR beta chains as cytomegalovirus-associated.

CDR1 is LNHDA and CDR2 is SQIVND in the germline V gene (reference sequence). Between the trimmed V and J ends, which lost 7 bases and 4 bases, there was a span of 13 bases. The CDR3 length is 13 residues. 60 Vbeta and 13 Jbeta primers were used in PCR. Here immunoSEQ multiplex PCR was the method, and the copy in TCRdb shows in-frame clones only, minus some. This table holds some 220,000 clones, approximately 82% found once. The sample comprised PBMCs. The V and J genes are TRBV19 and TRBJ1-1; D gene ambiguous. This clonotype was sampled from a woman aged 40-49 years in good health and CMV-seronegative. CDR3 region: CASTDGVSTEAFF. The CDR3, as DNA: TGTGCCAGTACTGACGGAGTGAGCACTGAAGCTTTCTTT.